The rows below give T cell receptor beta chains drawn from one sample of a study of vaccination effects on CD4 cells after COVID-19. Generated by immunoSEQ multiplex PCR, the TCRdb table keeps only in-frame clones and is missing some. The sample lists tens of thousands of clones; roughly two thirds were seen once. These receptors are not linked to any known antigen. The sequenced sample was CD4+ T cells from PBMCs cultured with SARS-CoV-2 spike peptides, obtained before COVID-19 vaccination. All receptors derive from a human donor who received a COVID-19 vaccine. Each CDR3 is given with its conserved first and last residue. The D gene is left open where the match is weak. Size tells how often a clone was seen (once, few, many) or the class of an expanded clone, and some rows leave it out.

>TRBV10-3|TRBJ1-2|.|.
CAISEGTLNYGYTF
TGTGCCATCAGTGAAGGGACGCTTAACTATGGCTACACCTTC
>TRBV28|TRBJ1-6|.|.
CASKYSSYNSPLHF
TGTGCCAGCAAGTACAGCTCCTATAATTCACCCCTCCACTTT
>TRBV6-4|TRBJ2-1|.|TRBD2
CASSEGAGVGGEQFF
TGTGCCAGCAGTGAAGGAGCGGGAGTAGGGGGGGAGCAGTTCTTC
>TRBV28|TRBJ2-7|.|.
CASRAWSYEQYF
TGTGCCAGCAGGGCGTGGAGCTACGAGCAGTACTTC
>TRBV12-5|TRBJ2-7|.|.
CASGLEPGSEQYF
TGTGCTAGTGGTTTGGAGCCGGGCTCCGAGCAGTACTTC
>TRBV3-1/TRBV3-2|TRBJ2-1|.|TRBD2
CASSQPRTSSSNEQFF
TGTGCCAGCAGCCAACCCCGGACTAGTTCTTCCAATGAGCAGTTCTTC
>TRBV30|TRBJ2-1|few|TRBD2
CAWSLSGLAVDNEQFF
TGTGCCTGGAGCCTCTCGGGACTAGCGGTCGACAATGAGCAGTTCTTC
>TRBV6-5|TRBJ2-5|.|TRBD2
CASSYSGASGQETQYF
TGTGCCAGCAGTTACTCAGGGGCTAGCGGACAAGAGACCCAGTACTTC
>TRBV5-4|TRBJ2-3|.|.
CASSLDSFTDTQYF
TGTGCCAGCAGCTTGGACAGCTTCACAGATACGCAGTATTTT
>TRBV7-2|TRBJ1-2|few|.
CAISGGSGNYGYTF
TGTGCCATCTCGGGGGGGAGTGGGAACTATGGCTACACCTTC
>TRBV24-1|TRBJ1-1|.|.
CATSTPGVEAFF
TGTGCCACCAGCACCCCCGGAGTTGAAGCTTTCTTT
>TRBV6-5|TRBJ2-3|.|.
CASRHQGARTDTQYF
TGTGCCAGCAGACACCAGGGTGCTAGAACAGATACGCAGTATTTT
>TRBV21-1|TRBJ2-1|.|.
CASSTRRLDSYNEQFF
TGTGCCAGCAGCACCCGTCGACTGGACTCCTACAATGAGCAGTTCTTC
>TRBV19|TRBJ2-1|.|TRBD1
CASSASGGNHNEQFF
TGTGCCAGTAGTGCTTCAGGGGGCAACCACAATGAGCAGTTCTTC
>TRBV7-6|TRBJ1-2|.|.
CASSPRRLGHLNYGYTF
TGTGCCAGCAGCCCCCGACGATTGGGACACCTTAACTATGGCTACACCTTC
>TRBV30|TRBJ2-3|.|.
CAWRRSGADTQYF
TGTGCCTGGAGGCGCTCGGGGGCAGATACGCAGTATTTT
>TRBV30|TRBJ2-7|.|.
CAAISSSYEQYF
TGTGCCGCTATATCCAGCTCCTACGAGCAGTACTTC
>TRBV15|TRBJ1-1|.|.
CATSRDPWAVMNTEAFF
TGTGCCACCAGCAGAGACCCATGGGCAGTCATGAACACTGAAGCTTTCTTT
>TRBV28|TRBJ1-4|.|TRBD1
CASSKGAPEKLFF
TGTGCCAGCAGCAAGGGGGCTCCTGAAAAACTGTTTTTT
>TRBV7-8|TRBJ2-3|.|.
CASSWREGGPQYF
TGTGCCAGCAGCTGGAGGGAGGGGGGGCCGCAGTATTTT
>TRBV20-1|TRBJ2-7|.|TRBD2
CSASQSGRAQVNF
TGCAGTGCTAGTCAGAGCGGGAGGGCCCAAGTTAACTTC
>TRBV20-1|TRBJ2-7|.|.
CSASPGSNSYEQYF
TGCAGTGCTAGTCCCGGGAGTAACTCCTACGAGCAGTACTTC
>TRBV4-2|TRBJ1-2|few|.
CASSQVTYGYTF
TGTGCCAGCAGCCAAGTGACGTATGGCTACACCTTC
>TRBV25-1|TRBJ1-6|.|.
CASSVNNNSPLHF
TGTGCCAGCAGTGTCAATAATAATTCACCCCTCCACTTT
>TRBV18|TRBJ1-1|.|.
CASSPINGVHTEAFF
TGTGCCAGCTCACCAATAAATGGAGTCCACACTGAAGCTTTCTTT
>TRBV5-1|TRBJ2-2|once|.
CASSLSGQSTGELFF
TGCGCCAGCAGCTTGAGTGGGCAATCCACCGGGGAGCTGTTTTTT
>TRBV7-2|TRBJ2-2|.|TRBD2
CASSLRLAGVYTGELFF
TGTGCCAGCAGCTTAAGGCTAGCGGGAGTCTACACCGGGGAGCTGTTTTTT
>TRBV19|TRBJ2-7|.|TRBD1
CASSTSGTGGFEQYF
TGTGCCAGTAGTACTTCCGGGACAGGGGGTTTCGAGCAGTACTTC
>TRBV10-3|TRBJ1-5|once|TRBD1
CAADRAYSNQPQHF
TGTGCCGCCGACAGGGCCTATAGCAATCAGCCCCAGCATTTT
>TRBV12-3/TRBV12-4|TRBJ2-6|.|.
CASSLSGANVLTF
TGTGCCAGCAGTCTGTCTGGGGCCAACGTCCTGACTTTC
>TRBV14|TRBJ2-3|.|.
CASRRTGGRTDTQYF
TGTGCCAGCAGACGGACGGGGGGCCGCACAGATACGCAGTATTTT
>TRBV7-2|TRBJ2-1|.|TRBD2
CASSSTSGQYNEQFF
TGTGCCAGCAGCTCTACTAGCGGGCAGTACAATGAGCAGTTCTTC
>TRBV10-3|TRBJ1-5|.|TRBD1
CAISESGQNNQPQHF
TGTGCCATCAGTGAGTCGGGACAGAACAATCAGCCCCAGCATTTT
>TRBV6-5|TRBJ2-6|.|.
CASSYVYSGANVLTF
TGTGCCAGCAGTTACGTCTACTCTGGGGCCAACGTCCTGACTTTC
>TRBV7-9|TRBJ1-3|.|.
CASSLGKGNTIYF
TGTGCCAGCAGCTTAGGGAAGGGAAACACCATATATTTT
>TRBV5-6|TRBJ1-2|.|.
CASSLDRSGGYTF
TGTGCCAGCAGCTTGGACAGGAGCGGTGGCTACACCTTC
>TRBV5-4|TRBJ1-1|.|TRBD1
CASSLRDRDTEAFF
TGTGCCAGCAGCTTGAGGGACAGGGATACTGAAGCTTTCTTT
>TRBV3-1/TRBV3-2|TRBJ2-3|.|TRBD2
CASSYGEGTQYF
TGTGCCAGCAGCTACGGGGAGGGTACGCAGTATTTT
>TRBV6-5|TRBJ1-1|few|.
CASSYSFRGYEAFF
TGTGCCAGCAGTTACTCGTTTCGAGGTTATGAAGCTTTCTTT
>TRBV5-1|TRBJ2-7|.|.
CASSPSELYEQYF
TGCGCCAGCAGCCCGTCTGAACTATACGAGCAGTACTTC
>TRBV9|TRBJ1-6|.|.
CASSVGQDNSPLHF
TGTGCCAGCAGCGTAGGTCAGGATAATTCACCCCTCCACTTT
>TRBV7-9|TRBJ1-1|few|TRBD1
CASSPFPRDRATEAFF
TGTGCCAGCAGCCCCTTTCCCCGGGACAGGGCGACTGAAGCTTTCTTT
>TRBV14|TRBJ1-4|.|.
CASSQGGAKLFF
TGTGCCAGCAGCCAAGGGGGCGCGAAACTGTTTTTT
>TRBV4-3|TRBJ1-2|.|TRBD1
CASSRLLGGAGGYTF
TGCGCCAGCAGCCGCCTTTTAGGGGGCGCAGGGGGCTACACCTTC
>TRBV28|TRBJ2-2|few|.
CASSFLGSNTGELFF
TGTGCCAGCAGTTTCTTAGGATCCAACACCGGGGAGCTGTTTTTT
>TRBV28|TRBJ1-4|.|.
CASSFDGRYEKLFF
TGTGCCAGCAGTTTTGACGGACGGTACGAAAAACTGTTTTTT
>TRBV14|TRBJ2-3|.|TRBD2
CASSQSGRAAWTDTQYF
TGTGCCAGCAGCCAAAGCGGGAGGGCGGCTTGGACAGATACGCAGTATTTT
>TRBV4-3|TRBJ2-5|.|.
CASSQRFGPQETQYF
TGCGCCAGCAGCCAAAGGTTTGGACCCCAAGAGACCCAGTACTTC
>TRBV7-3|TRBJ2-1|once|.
CASSLGGAPGEQFF
TGTGCCAGCAGCTTGGGGGGGGCTCCTGGAGAGCAGTTCTTC
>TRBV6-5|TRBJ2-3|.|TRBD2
CATQREDTDTQYF
TGTGCCACCCAGCGGGAGGACACAGATACGCAGTATTTT
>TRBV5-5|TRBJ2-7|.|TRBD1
CASSPRQGGEQYF
TGTGCCAGCAGCCCACGACAGGGTGGCGAGCAGTACTTC
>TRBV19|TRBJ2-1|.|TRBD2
CASSTGTSGVPFF
TGTGCCAGTAGTACCGGGACTAGCGGAGTGCCGTTCTTC
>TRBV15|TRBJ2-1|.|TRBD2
CATKRGGSSYNEQFF
TGTGCCACTAAAAGGGGCGGGAGCTCCTACAATGAGCAGTTCTTC
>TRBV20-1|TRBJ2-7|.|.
CSARAPYEQYF
TGCAGTGCTAGAGCGCCCTACGAGCAGTACTTC